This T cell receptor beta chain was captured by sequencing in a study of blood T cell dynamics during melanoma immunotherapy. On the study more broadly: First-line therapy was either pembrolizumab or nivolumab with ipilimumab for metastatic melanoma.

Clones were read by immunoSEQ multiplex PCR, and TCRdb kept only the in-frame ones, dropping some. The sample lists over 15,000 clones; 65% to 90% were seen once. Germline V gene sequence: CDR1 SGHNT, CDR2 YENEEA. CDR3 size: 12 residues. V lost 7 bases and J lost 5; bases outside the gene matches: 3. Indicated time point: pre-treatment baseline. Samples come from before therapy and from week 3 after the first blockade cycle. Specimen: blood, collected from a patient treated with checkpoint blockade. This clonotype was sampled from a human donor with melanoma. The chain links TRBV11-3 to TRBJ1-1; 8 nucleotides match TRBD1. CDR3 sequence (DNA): TGTGCCAGCAACAGGGGGAGTACTGAAGCTTTCTTT. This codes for CASNRGSTEAFF.